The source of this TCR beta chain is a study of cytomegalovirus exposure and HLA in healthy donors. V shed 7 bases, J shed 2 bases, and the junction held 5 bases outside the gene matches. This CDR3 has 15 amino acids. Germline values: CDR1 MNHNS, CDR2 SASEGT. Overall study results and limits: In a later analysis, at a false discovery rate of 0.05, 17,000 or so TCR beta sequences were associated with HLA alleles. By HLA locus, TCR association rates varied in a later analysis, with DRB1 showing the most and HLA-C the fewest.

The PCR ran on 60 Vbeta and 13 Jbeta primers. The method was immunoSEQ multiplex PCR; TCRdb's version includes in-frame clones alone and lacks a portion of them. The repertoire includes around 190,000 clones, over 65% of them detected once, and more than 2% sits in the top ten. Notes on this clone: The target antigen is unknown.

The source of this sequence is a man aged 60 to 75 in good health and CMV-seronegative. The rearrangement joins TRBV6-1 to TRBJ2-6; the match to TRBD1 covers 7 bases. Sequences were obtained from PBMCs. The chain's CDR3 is CASKEQGAGANVLTF. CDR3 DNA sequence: TGTGCCAGCAAGGAGCAGGGGGCTGGGGCCAACGTCCTGACTTTC.